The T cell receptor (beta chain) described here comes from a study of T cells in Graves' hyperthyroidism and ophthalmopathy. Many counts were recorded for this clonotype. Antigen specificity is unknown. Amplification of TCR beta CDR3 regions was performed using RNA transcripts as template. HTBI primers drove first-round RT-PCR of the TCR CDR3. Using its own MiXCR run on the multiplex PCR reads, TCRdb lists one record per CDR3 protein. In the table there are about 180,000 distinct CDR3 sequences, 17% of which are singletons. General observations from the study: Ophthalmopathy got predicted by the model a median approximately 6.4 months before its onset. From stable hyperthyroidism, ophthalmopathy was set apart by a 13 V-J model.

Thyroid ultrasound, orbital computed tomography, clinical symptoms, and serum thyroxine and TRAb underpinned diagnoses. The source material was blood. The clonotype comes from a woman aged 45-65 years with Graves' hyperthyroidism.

The CDR3 DNA sequence: TGTGCCAGCCTGGGACAGCCTACCGGCTATGGGCAGTTCTTC. This encodes CASLGQPTGYGQFF. The V gene is TRBV28, the J gene TRBJ2-1; TRBD1 matches 7 bases. The length of the CDR3 is 14 residues. CDR1 and CDR2 from the germline V gene are MDHEN and SYDVKM. V lost 8 bases and J lost 12; bases outside the gene matches: 16.